Listed below are T cell receptor beta chains from one sample, sequenced in a study of T cell changes during pregnancy in multiple sclerosis. Generated by immunoSEQ multiplex PCR, the TCRdb table keeps only in-frame clones and is missing some. Altogether about 68,000 clones are present, roughly nine tenths being singletons, with the ten largest covering 1.3%. The sample consisted of peripheral blood, taken in the second trimester of pregnancy. The receptors shown here come from a female donor in good health, enrolled as a control in a pregnancy study. CDR3s include the opening cysteine and the closing phenylalanine or tryptophan. Fields, in order: J gene, clone size, D gene, V gene, CDR3 DNA, CDR3 protein. D genes are given only for firm matches. Clone size appears in some rows only: once, few, many, or a class for an expanded clone.

j_call: TRBJ2-1
clone_size: once
d_call: TRBD2
v_call: TRBV10-3
cdr3_nt: TGTGCCATCAGTGAGTCGAAGGCTAGCGGGGACTACAATGAGCAGTTCTTC
cdr3_aa: CAISESKASGDYNEQFF

j_call: TRBJ2-2
clone_size: NA
d_call: TRBD2
v_call: TRBV6-1
cdr3_nt: TGTGCCAGCAGTGCAATAGCGGGGTCGAACACCGGGGAGCTGTTTTTT
cdr3_aa: CASSAIAGSNTGELFF

j_call: TRBJ2-4
clone_size: NA
d_call: TRBD2
v_call: TRBV7-2
cdr3_nt: TGTGCCAGCAGCACTAGCGCGTCCAAAAACATTCAGTACTTC
cdr3_aa: CASSTSASKNIQYF

j_call: TRBJ1-3
clone_size: NA
d_call: TRBD1
v_call: TRBV5-1
cdr3_nt: TGCGCCAGCAGCTTGGGCTTCGACAGGGAGACAGGAAACACCATATATTTT
cdr3_aa: CASSLGFDRETGNTIYF

j_call: TRBJ1-5
clone_size: once
d_call: TRBD1
v_call: TRBV10-3
cdr3_nt: TGTGCCACGACGGACAGGATCGAGCAGCCCCAGCATTTT
cdr3_aa: CATTDRIEQPQHF

j_call: TRBJ1-1
clone_size: NA
d_call: NA
v_call: TRBV11-2
cdr3_nt: TGTGCCAGCAGCTTAGGGGCAGCCAACACTGAAGCTTTCTTT
cdr3_aa: CASSLGAANTEAFF

j_call: TRBJ2-5
clone_size: NA
d_call: TRBD2
v_call: TRBV30
cdr3_nt: TGTGCCTGGAGTGTAGCGGGAGGGGGGGAGACCCAGTACTTC
cdr3_aa: CAWSVAGGGETQYF

j_call: TRBJ2-5
clone_size: NA
d_call: NA
v_call: TRBV7-3
cdr3_nt: TGTGCCAGCAGCCGTAACGGAGTAGCGGAAGAGACCCAGTACTTC
cdr3_aa: CASSRNGVAEETQYF

j_call: TRBJ2-4
clone_size: NA
d_call: TRBD1
v_call: TRBV6-6
cdr3_nt: TGTGCCAGCAGGGGGGACAGGAACATTCAGTACTTC
cdr3_aa: CASRGDRNIQYF

j_call: TRBJ1-2
clone_size: NA
d_call: TRBD1
v_call: TRBV29-1
cdr3_nt: TGCAGCGTTGAAGATCCCGGACAGGGTAACTATGGCTACACCTTC
cdr3_aa: CSVEDPGQGNYGYTF

j_call: TRBJ2-3
clone_size: NA
d_call: TRBD2
v_call: TRBV4-3
cdr3_nt: TGCGCCAGCAGCCCGGGACTAGGAAGCACAGATACGCAGTATTTT
cdr3_aa: CASSPGLGSTDTQYF

j_call: TRBJ1-1
clone_size: once
d_call: NA
v_call: TRBV27
cdr3_nt: TGTGCCAGCAGACCACAGGGAGGGCAGAACACTGAAGCTTTCTTT
cdr3_aa: CASRPQGGQNTEAFF

j_call: TRBJ2-3
clone_size: NA
d_call: NA
v_call: TRBV10-2
cdr3_nt: TGCGCCAGCAGTGAAGGGCAGGGAACTACGCAGTATTTT
cdr3_aa: CASSEGQGTTQYF

j_call: TRBJ1-3
clone_size: NA
d_call: NA
v_call: TRBV5-1
cdr3_nt: TGCGCCAGCAGCACCGACAGAGGAAACACCATATATTTT
cdr3_aa: CASSTDRGNTIYF

j_call: TRBJ2-7
clone_size: NA
d_call: TRBD1
v_call: TRBV14
cdr3_nt: TGTGCCAGCAGCCGGGTACAGGGGTTT
cdr3_aa: CASSRVQGF

j_call: TRBJ2-7
clone_size: NA
d_call: NA
v_call: TRBV7-2
cdr3_nt: TGTGCCAGCAGCAGCCGAGTAAGCTCCTACGAGCAGTACTTC
cdr3_aa: CASSSRVSSYEQYF

j_call: TRBJ2-3
clone_size: NA
d_call: NA
v_call: TRBV9
cdr3_nt: TGTGCCAGCACCTACTCAGGGATCCCCAGAGAGAGCACAGATACGCAGTATTTT
cdr3_aa: CASTYSGIPRESTDTQYF

j_call: TRBJ2-3
clone_size: NA
d_call: TRBD2
v_call: TRBV18
cdr3_nt: TGTGCCAGCTCAACAGGGACTAGCGGGAGCGGAGATACGCAGTATTTT
cdr3_aa: CASSTGTSGSGDTQYF

j_call: TRBJ1-5
clone_size: once
d_call: TRBD1
v_call: TRBV6-1
cdr3_nt: TGTGCCAGCAGTGATGACAGGGACCAGCCCCAGCATTTT
cdr3_aa: CASSDDRDQPQHF

j_call: TRBJ2-3
clone_size: once
d_call: TRBD2
v_call: TRBV7-2
cdr3_nt: TGTGCCAGCAGCCTGGGACTAGCGGGAGGAGGGGATACGCAGTATTTT
cdr3_aa: CASSLGLAGGGDTQYF

j_call: TRBJ1-5
clone_size: NA
d_call: NA
v_call: TRBV18
cdr3_nt: TGTGCCAGCTCACCTCCTAATCAGCCCCAGCATTTT
cdr3_aa: CASSPPNQPQHF

j_call: TRBJ2-1
clone_size: NA
d_call: TRBD1
v_call: TRBV6-1
cdr3_nt: TGTGCCAGCAGTGGGACAGGGCCACGGACCTACAATGAGCAGTTCTTC
cdr3_aa: CASSGTGPRTYNEQFF

j_call: TRBJ1-2
clone_size: NA
d_call: NA
v_call: TRBV21-1
cdr3_nt: TGTGCCAGCAGCAAAATGGACAGCCCCTCGGCCTCTGGGGATGGCTACACCTTC
cdr3_aa: CASSKMDSPSASGDGYTF

j_call: TRBJ2-1
clone_size: NA
d_call: NA
v_call: TRBV7-9
cdr3_nt: TGTGCCAGCAGCTTACCCGCGGATGAGCAGTTCTTC
cdr3_aa: CASSLPADEQFF

j_call: TRBJ1-1
clone_size: NA
d_call: NA
v_call: TRBV29-1
cdr3_nt: TGCAGCGTCAAACTGAGGGCAGGGGTAAGAGAAGCTTTCTTT
cdr3_aa: CSVKLRAGVREAFF

j_call: TRBJ2-1
clone_size: NA
d_call: NA
v_call: TRBV11-2
cdr3_nt: TGTGCCAGCAGCTGGGTGTTGGGCAAGGATGGGCAGTTCTTC
cdr3_aa: CASSWVLGKDGQFF

j_call: TRBJ1-1
clone_size: NA
d_call: TRBD1
v_call: TRBV9
cdr3_nt: TGTGCCAGCAGCCCAACAGGGGGCACTGAAGCTTTCTTT
cdr3_aa: CASSPTGGTEAFF

j_call: TRBJ2-5
clone_size: NA
d_call: TRBD1
v_call: TRBV2
cdr3_nt: TGTGCCAACCGGGACAGGTCCCAAGAGACCCAGTACTTC
cdr3_aa: CANRDRSQETQYF

j_call: TRBJ1-1
clone_size: NA
d_call: TRBD1
v_call: TRBV5-1
cdr3_nt: TGCGCCAGCAGCAGCCGGACAGGGGGGAACACTGAAGCTTTCTTT
cdr3_aa: CASSSRTGGNTEAFF

j_call: TRBJ2-6
clone_size: NA
d_call: NA
v_call: TRBV2
cdr3_nt: TGTGCCAGCAGTGAACAGGGTAGCTCTGGGGCCAACGTCCTGACTTTC
cdr3_aa: CASSEQGSSGANVLTF

j_call: TRBJ1-1
clone_size: NA
d_call: NA
v_call: TRBV4-1
cdr3_nt: TGCGCCAGCAGCCAAGATACAGGCCGTGGCACTGAAGCTTTCTTT
cdr3_aa: CASSQDTGRGTEAFF

j_call: TRBJ1-2
clone_size: NA
d_call: NA
v_call: TRBV19
cdr3_nt: TGTGCCAGTAGTATGGGCAGGGGCCTAGGCTACACCTTC
cdr3_aa: CASSMGRGLGYTF

j_call: TRBJ2-7
clone_size: NA
d_call: TRBD2
v_call: TRBV7-6
cdr3_nt: TGTGCCAGCAGCTCAGTTCTAGCGGGAGGGCCAAGCGAGCAGTACTTC
cdr3_aa: CASSSVLAGGPSEQYF

j_call: TRBJ2-2
clone_size: NA
d_call: TRBD1
v_call: TRBV19
cdr3_nt: TGTGCCAGTAGTGATGACAGGGGGAACACCGGGGAGCTGTTTTTT
cdr3_aa: CASSDDRGNTGELFF

j_call: TRBJ2-3
clone_size: NA
d_call: NA
v_call: TRBV28
cdr3_nt: TGTGCCAGCAGTTTTAGAGGGCCCTACAGCACAGATACGCAGTATTTT
cdr3_aa: CASSFRGPYSTDTQYF

j_call: TRBJ2-5
clone_size: NA
d_call: TRBD1
v_call: TRBV19
cdr3_nt: TGTGCCAGTAGTATGGGGGACAGCCCCCAAGAGACCCAGTACTTC
cdr3_aa: CASSMGDSPQETQYF

j_call: TRBJ1-2
clone_size: NA
d_call: TRBD1
v_call: TRBV5-1
cdr3_nt: TGCGCCAGCAGCTTTTTGGGACAGGGGGCGGATGGCTACACCTTC
cdr3_aa: CASSFLGQGADGYTF